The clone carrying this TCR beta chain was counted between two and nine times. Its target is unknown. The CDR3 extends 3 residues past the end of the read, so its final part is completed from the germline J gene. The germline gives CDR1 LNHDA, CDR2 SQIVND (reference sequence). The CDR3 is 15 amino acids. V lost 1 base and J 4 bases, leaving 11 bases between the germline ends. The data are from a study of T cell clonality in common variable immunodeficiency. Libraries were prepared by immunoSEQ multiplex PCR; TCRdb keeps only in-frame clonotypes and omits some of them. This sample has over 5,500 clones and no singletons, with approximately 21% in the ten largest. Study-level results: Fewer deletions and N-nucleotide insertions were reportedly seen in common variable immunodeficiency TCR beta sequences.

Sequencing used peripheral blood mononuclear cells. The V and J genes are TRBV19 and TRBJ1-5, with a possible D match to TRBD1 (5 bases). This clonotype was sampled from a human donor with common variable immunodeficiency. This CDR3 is CASSIVRGRNQPQHF. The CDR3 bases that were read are TGTGCCAGTAGTATAGTACGGGGGAGGAATCAGCCC.